A single sample is the source of the 25 T cell receptor beta chains below, sequenced in a study of T cells in Graves' hyperthyroidism and ophthalmopathy. From RNA transcripts, TCR beta CDR3 regions were amplified. During a first-round RT-PCR of the TCR CDR3, the HTBI primer set was used. TCRdb itself ran the multiplex PCR reads through MiXCR, one entry per CDR3 protein. The sample lists more than 500,000 distinct CDR3 sequences; under 60% were seen once. The material sequenced was peripheral blood or thyroid tissue (not recorded which). The receptors were gathered from an adult woman with Graves' disease, either hyperthyroidism or ophthalmopathy (not recorded which).

This clonotype was counted a few times. The J gene is TRBJ2-6, the V gene TRBV25-1; 7 nucleotides agree with TRBD1. Trimming removed 3 bases from V and 1 base from J; junction bases left unmatched: 3. CDR3 size: 16 residues. Germline CDR1 MGHDK, CDR2 SYGVNS. In nucleotides, the CDR3 is TGTGCCAGCAGTGACCCGACAGGGTCTGGGGCCAACGTCCTGACTTTC. Translated: CASSDPTGSGANVLTF.

The chain is built from TRBV29-1 and TRBJ1-3, with D possibly TRBD1 on 5 matching bases. The CDR3 runs to 13 residues. Trimming stripped 5 bases from V and 6 bases from J, with 14 bases between. The germline CDR1 and CDR2 sequences are SQVTM and ANQGSEA. The CDR3 loop reads CSVSGTIANTIYF. The CDR3 DNA reads TGCAGCGTTTCCGGGACCATCGCAAACACCATATATTTT.

Many counts were recorded for this clonotype. The rearrangement joins TRBV25-1 to TRBJ2-7; D not certain. In germline, CDR1 is MGHDK, CDR2 SYGVNS. The CDR3 is made up of 11 amino acids. Trimming took 3 bases from V and 6 from J, leaving 6 bases between them. CDR3 sequence reads: CASSDRVEQYF. For the CDR3, the DNA is TGTGCCAGCAGTGACCGGGTCGAGCAGTACTTC.

This clonotype was found once. The genes are TRBV7-9 and TRBJ1-2; D not certain. This CDR3 has 12 residues. The germline V gene has CDR1 SEHNR and CDR2 FQNEAQ (reference sequence). V shed 5 bases and J shed 8 bases, with 12 bases lying between them. The DNA for the CDR3 is TGTGCCAGCAGCCCCGCGGGGTACGGCTACACCTTC. It codes for CASSPAGYGYTF.

Here the CDR3 DNA reads TGTGCCATCAGTGAGCAGTGGAACACTGAAGCTTTCTTT. It is translated as CAISEQWNTEAFF. V usage is TRBV10-3 and J usage is TRBJ1-1; no reliable D call. The CDR3 loop spans 13 amino acids. CDR1 is ENHRY, CDR2 SYGVKD, per germline. The V end was cut by 2 bases, the J end by 1 base, with 5 bases between.

This chain links TRBV29-1 with TRBJ2-7; a possible D gene is TRBD1 (5 bases). The length of the CDR3 is 14 residues. CDR1 is SQVTM, CDR2 ANQGSEA, per germline. With 0 bases removed from V and 5 bases from J, the gap between germline ends came to 14 bases. This CDR3 reads CSVEERQGYHEQYF. CDR3 DNA sequence: TGCAGCGTTGAAGAACGGCAGGGTTATCACGAGCAGTACTTC.

This sequence joins TRBV3-1 and TRBJ1-4; D is perhaps TRBD1 (6 bases). The CDR3 totals 15 residues. Germline values: CDR1 LGHDT, CDR2 YNNKEL (reference sequence). The V gene lost 4 bases and the J gene lost 7 bases, with 16 bases spanning the gap. As DNA, the CDR3 is TGTGCCAGCAGCCCCCCTATGAAGGGGGGTGAAAAACTGTTTTTT. As protein: CASSPPMKGGEKLFF.

This clonotype was counted a few times. The CDR3 reads CASSELSSVTTQYF. The CDR3 DNA reads as TGTGCCAGCAGTGAATTGTCGTCGGTTACGACCCAGTACTTC. V gene TRBV7-9 combines with J gene TRBJ2-5; D ambiguous. Germline-derived CDR1 and CDR2 are SEHNR and FQNEAQ (reference sequence). The CDR3 spans 14 residues. Trimming stripped 6 bases from V and 7 bases from J, with 18 bases between.

J is TRBJ2-7 and V is TRBV28, with 10 bases aligning to TRBD2. V lost 5 bases to trimming and J lost 3 bases; unmatched junction nucleotides: 7. Germline lookup yields CDR1 MDHEN and CDR2 SYDVKM. This CDR3 is built from 15 residues. The CDR3 DNA is TGTGCCAGCAGTACCCGGACTAGCGGTGGCTACGAGCAGTACTTC. It specifies CASSTRTSGGYEQYF.

The rearrangement links TRBV9 to TRBJ2-5; D is tentatively TRBD1 or TRBD2 (5 bases each). Per germline, CDR1 SGDLS and CDR2 YYNGEE. V lost 5 bases and J lost 2, with 13 bases in between. This CDR3 contains 14 residues. This CDR3 reads CASRPGTAQETQYF. Written as DNA, the CDR3 is TGTGCCAGCAGGCCGGGGACGGCACAAGAGACCCAGTACTTC.

This chain joins TRBV6-5 and TRBJ2-7; D call uncertain. The J call may not be correct, given that the DNA end is closer to TRBJ2-1. Germline V gene lookup returns CDR1 MNHEY and CDR2 SVGAGI. CDR3 length: 13 amino acids. CDR3 nucleotide sequence: TGTGCCAGCAGCCAAGACGTAGCTAATGAGCAGTTCTTC. It specifies CASSQDVANEQFF.

This clonotype was found many times. This rearrangement joins TRBV2 to TRBJ2-3; 11 bases line up with TRBD1. V was pared by 7 bases and J by 5 bases, with 2 bases of the junction left unmatched. This CDR3 comprises 13 residues. Germline CDR1 SNHLY, CDR2 FYNNEI. CDR3 nucleotide sequence: TGTGCCAGCATGGACAGGGGGCAAGATACGCAGTATTTT. Its protein is CASMDRGQDTQYF.

This clonotype has a count of ten or more. The CDR3 DNA is TGCAGTGCTAGCACGATACAGGGTTTGGACGGCTACACCTTC. It translates to CSASTIQGLDGYTF. The chain joins TRBV20-1 to TRBJ1-2; tentative D call: TRBD1 (6 bases). Looked up from germline, CDR1 is DFQATT and CDR2 is SNEGSKA (reference sequence). Trimming took 3 bases from V and 8 from J, leaving 19 bases between them. The CDR3 contains 14 residues.

This clonotype was seen many times. The chain couples TRBV5-4 to TRBJ1-3; the D gene is possibly TRBD1 (5 bases). CDR3 length: 15 amino acids. V lost 2 bases and J 0 bases, leaving 9 bases between the germline ends. Germline V gene sequence: CDR1 SGHNT, CDR2 YYREEE (reference sequence). DNA of the CDR3: TGTGCCAGCAGCTTCGGCGGGGCCTCTGGAAACACCATATATTTT. Amino acids: CASSFGGASGNTIYF.

Only one count was recorded for this clonotype. An end of the junction differs from the germline gene, which may be a read error. V is TRBV10-3 and J is TRBJ2-7; D is uncertain. This CDR3 has 18 residues. The germline CDR1 and CDR2 sequences are ENHRY and SYGVKD. DNA of the CDR3: TGTGCCAGCAGTCCCCGTTCGAACAGTTACTATATTTCCTACGAGCAGTACTTC. Its translation: CASSPRSNSYYISYEQYF.

The chain has TRBV10-2 and TRBJ2-7, with a tentative D call TRBD2 (7 bases). The CDR3 spans 16 residues. Trimming left V 4 bases short and J 6 bases short, with 22 bases between. The germline V gene encodes CDR1 WSHSY and CDR2 SAAADI. The chain's CDR3 is CASSGGGRTPGAEQYF. The CDR3 DNA is TGCGCCAGCAGTGGGGGGGGGCGGACTCCCGGTGCCGAGCAGTACTTC.

In this sample, this clonotype turned up many times. J is TRBJ2-5 and V is TRBV14; D is tentatively TRBD1 or TRBD2 (5 bases each). The germline V gene has CDR1 SGHDN and CDR2 FVKESK. The CDR3 runs 16 residues. V was cut by 1 base and J by 7 bases, with 19 bases left in between. The DNA for the CDR3 is TGTGCCAGCAGCCAAGTCCCGATCGGGGCCCCAGGGACCCAGTACTTC. This translates into CASSQVPIGAPGTQYF. Full variable domain (rest looked up from reference TRBV14 and TRBJ2-5): EAGVTQFPSHSVIEKGQTVTLRCDPISGHDNLYWYRRVMGKEIKFLLHFVKESKQDESGMPNNRFLAERTGGTYSTLKVQPAELEDSGVYFCASSQVPIGAPGTQYFGPGTRLLVL.

Of note for this clonotype: A much larger clone differs by one base, so this may be a read error. As the CDR3 is not closed by the conserved phenylalanine or tryptophan, this likely results from a read error. The chain joins TRBV28 to TRBJ1-1; perhaps TRBD1 as D (5 bases). V was trimmed by 5 bases and J by 6 bases, leaving 10 bases between them. The length of the CDR3 is 12 residues. Germline values: CDR1 MDHEN, CDR2 SYDVKM. CDR3 protein: CASSKGTSEAFL. CDR3 coding DNA: TGTGCCAGCAGTAAGGGGACGTCTGAAGCTTTCCTT.

This chain uses TRBV10-3 with TRBJ2-7; D is perhaps TRBD1 or TRBD2 (5 bases each). Trimming took off 10 bases at V and 7 bases at J, with 20 bases between the two ends. This CDR3 has 13 amino acids. The germline CDR1 and CDR2 sequences are ENHRY and SYGVKD. This CDR3 is CATQTELAGEQYF. The CDR3 region has the DNA TGTGCCACACAGACAGAGCTAGCAGGGGAGCAGTACTTC.

This clonotype was counted a few times. The chain uses TRBV9 and TRBJ2-7; D is possibly TRBD1 (5 bases). CDR1 is SGDLS, CDR2 YYNGEE, per germline. V was trimmed by 0 bases and J by 4 bases, leaving 11 bases between them. The CDR3 is 14 residues long. The CDR3 DNA reads TGTGCCAGCAGCGTAGCTCCGACAGATTACGAGCAGTACTTC. It yields the protein CASSVAPTDYEQYF.

This clonotype came up a few times. The chain has TRBV19 and TRBJ1-2; D unresolved. In germline, CDR1 is LNHDA, CDR2 SQIVND (reference sequence). The V end lost 5 bases, the J end lost 3 bases, and 16 bases lay between the germline ends. This CDR3 region has 15 residues. The CDR3 loop is CASSPRTVVDYGYTF. The CDR3 DNA follows: TGTGCCAGTAGTCCCAGGACGGTGGTTGACTATGGCTACACCTTC. Variable domain in full (rest from reference TRBV19 and TRBJ1-2): DGGITQSPKYLFRKEGQNVTLSCEQNLNHDAMYWYRQDPGQGLRLIYYSQIVNDFQKGDIAEGYSVSREKKESFPLTVTSAQKNPTAFYLCASSPRTVVDYGYTFGSGTRLTVV.

This clonotype has a handful of counts. The chain carries TRBV29-1 and TRBJ1-2; 8 nucleotides agree with TRBD1. The V segment lost 4 bases and the J segment 4 bases; nucleotides outside the gene matches: 8. The CDR3 contains 14 residues. CDR1 is SQVTM and CDR2 is ANQGSEA in the germline V gene. In DNA form, the CDR3 reads TGCAGCGTTGGGGCTCCAGGGGGCGGCTATGGCTACACCTTC. The encoded protein is CSVGAPGGGYGYTF.

The chain uses TRBV16 and TRBJ2-3; D not resolved. The V end was cut by 4 bases, the J end by 2 bases, with 4 bases between. Per the germline V gene, CDR1 is KGHSY and CDR2 is FQNENV. The CDR3 is 12 residues long. The CDR3: CASSRYTDTQYF. In DNA form, the CDR3 reads TGTGCCAGCAGCCGTTACACAGATACGCAGTATTTT.

The V and J genes are TRBV10-3 and TRBJ2-5; 10 bases are shared with TRBD2. The V gene's germline CDR1 is ENHRY and CDR2 SYGVKD. The CDR3 extends over 16 amino acids. V gave up 10 bases and J gave up 9 bases; unmatched junction bases: 20. The CDR3 coding sequence is TGTGCCACCGAGCGCAGGGCTAGCGGGAGCAGGGAGGCCCAGTACTTC. Amino acids: CATERRASGSREAQYF.

In this sample, this clonotype turned up a few times. V usage is TRBV12-3 or TRBV12-4 and J usage is TRBJ2-5; possible D gene TRBD2, 5 bases. Trimming removed 6 bases at V and 3 bases at J, with 20 bases between. The CDR3 covers 16 residues. CDR3: CASSYNPRPGKETQYF. The CDR3 DNA reads as TGTGCCAGCAGCTACAACCCCCGTCCGGGGAAAGAGACCCAGTACTTC.